This entry features one T cell receptor (beta chain) sequence. Its target is not known. The sample is drawn from a study of shared clonotypes between healthy human individuals. Study-wide results and caveats: Estimated richness was generally greater in naive than memory subsets. Despite large depth, sorted-subset datasets appeared incompletely sequenced.

Losses at the gene ends were 1 base for V and 8 bases for J; bases not matched to a gene: 5. CDR3 length: 15 amino acids. CDR1 is MGHRA and CDR2 is YSYEKL in the germline V gene. Profiled with immunoSEQ multiplex PCR; TCRdb holds only in-frame clones, not every one. The sample has about 610,000 clones; roughly 97% are singletons. This chain connects TRBV4-1 to TRBJ1-4, with 9 bases that match TRBD1. The sequenced sample was naive CD4+ T cells sorted from blood. Subset in this sample: CD45RA+ positively selected. This TCR was sampled from a woman between 25 and 40 years old in good health. Here the CDR3 DNA reads TGCGCCAGCAGCCAAGCCGGGACAGGGACCGAAAAACTGTTTTTT. It encodes CASSQAGTGTEKLFF.